This T cell receptor (beta chain) is from a study of blood T cell repertoires in COVID-19 (dated by TCRdb to the early 2020s). About the study as a whole: Samples from collaborators originated in the United States, Italy and Spain and spanned both the acute and convalescent phases of COVID-19. The prospective study material was composed of cDNA or gDNA derived from T cells, B-cell-depleted T cells, or PBMCs. The dataset comprised deeply sampled blood TCRbeta repertoires from subjects exposed to, actively infected with, or recovered from COVID-19. The repertoires were made available in a free public database intended to serve as a resource for research on the immune response to SARS-CoV-2. Samples came from the ongoing ImmuneRACE study (first 160 participants) plus 1,254 subjects from 6 global collaborators. A de-identified subject ID, COVID-19 status, age in years and sex were almost always included in the sample metadata. Where HLA class I and class II types were available, the types were taken from metadata supplied by the sample provider, not from assay-based typing. Results and caveats for the whole study, not just this receptor: How much clinical and demographic metadata was included differed by source and by participant, and the metadata was provided uncurated.

The CDR3, from cysteine to phenylalanine, totals 17 residues. The CDR3 DNA has 51 bases and is translated from base 1. V loses 1 base at its end and J loses 7 bases; junction bases beyond the gene matches: 12. CDR1 and CDR2 are drawn from the germline V gene (reference sequence): SEHNR, FQNEAQ. The immunoSEQ Assay, a bias-controlled multiplex PCR, was used to amplify TCRbeta CDR3 regions from genomic DNA. The authors' analysis ran thus. Nucleated cell counts per sample were estimated from amplification of reference gene primers within the assay. To quantify the absolute abundance of each unique TCRbeta CDR3 rearrangement, sequence reads were collapsed and filtered. Productive Simpson clonality was computed per sample as the square root of Simpson's diversity index over productive rearrangements. TCRdb holds this immuneACCESS table with in-frame rearrangements only. Some clones are missing; in checked studies, unresolved V genes explain under half, and the rest has no known cause. V and J calls and clone size are those listed in that table; D and trimming were worked out from the DNA. Within this sample are 55,000 to 90,000 clones, with more than 75% of them counted one time only. Of the sample, around 13% falls within the top ten clones.

Each collaborating institution followed its own protocols to collect whole blood in K2EDTA tubes. For TCRbeta analysis, collaborators shipped samples in one of three forms: frozen whole blood, isolated PBMCs, or DNA extracted from either of those sample types. Remarks on this clone: Its antigen is currently not known. Base qualities are not at hand, and no much larger clone is one base apart.

Sequences were obtained from peripheral blood. The receptor comes from a woman aged 55-75 years with acute or convalescent COVID-19. Rearrangement joined TRBV7-9 to TRBJ2-2, with 7 middle bases fitting TRBD1. CDR3 sequence: CASSLEGGAGTDGELFF. The DNA sequence follows: TGTGCCAGCAGCTTAGAAGGGGGCGCGGGTACGGACGGGGAGCTGTTTTTT. Reference TRBV7-9 and TRBJ2-2 proteins supply the regions before and after the CDR3; the full variable domain is: DTGVSQNPRHKITKRGQNVTFRCDPISEHNRLYWYRQTLGQGPEFLTYFQNEAQLEKSRLLSDRFSAERPKGSFSTLEIQRTEQGDSAMYLCASSLEGGAGTDGELFFGEGSRLTVL.